This paragraph reports one TCR beta chain. The sample originates from a study of technical replicates of blood from a handful of donors. Losses at the gene ends were 0 bases for V and 5 bases for J; bases not matched to a gene: 6. Germline V gene data show CDR1 as SGHDN and CDR2 as FVKESK. The length of the CDR3 is 16 residues. Produced via immunoSEQ multiplex PCR; TCRdb's table is partial and in-frame only. The sample consists of approximately 75,000 clones, approximately 96% of them appearing once. Sequenced material: T cells isolated from PBMCs. This chain joins TRBV14 and TRBJ1-4, with 7 bases aligning to TRBD1. The sequence was collected from a human donor in good health. The CDR3 DNA is TGTGCCAGCAGCCAAGATTCAGGGACAGAAAATGAAAAACTGTTTTTT. It translates to CASSQDSGTENEKLFF.